What follows describes a single T cell receptor (beta chain). Its cognate antigen is unknown. CD45RO-CCR7+CD27+CD95- expression identified naive CD8+ T cells. The sample is drawn from a study of CXCR3-negative and CXCR3-positive naive CD8 T cells. Study-wide results and limits: With respect to TRBV-TRBJ usage, naive CXCR3-negative and CXCR3-positive cells were similar; memory differed. Upon cryopreservation, CXCR3 expression partially decreased, and most assays used fresh PBMCs.

Each TRB cDNA library was prepared by 5' RACE (with UMI labels). TCRdb reprocessed the 5' RACE reads and keeps a single row for each CDR3 protein, giving no DNA. The specimen's table records 100,000 to 150,000 distinct CDR3 sequences. Germline CDR1 SGDLS, CDR2 YYNGEE. CDR3 length equals 15 residues. The sample taken for sequencing was naive CXCR3- CD8+ T cells from blood. Subset noted: CD45RO-CCR7+CD27+CD95- naive CD8+ T cells lacking CXCR3 (TNR3-). The J gene is TRBJ1-2, the V gene TRBV9. The receptor comes from a human donor in good health. Some clones in this sample may be carry-over from other donors' samples. CDR3: CASSFSGTANYGYTF.